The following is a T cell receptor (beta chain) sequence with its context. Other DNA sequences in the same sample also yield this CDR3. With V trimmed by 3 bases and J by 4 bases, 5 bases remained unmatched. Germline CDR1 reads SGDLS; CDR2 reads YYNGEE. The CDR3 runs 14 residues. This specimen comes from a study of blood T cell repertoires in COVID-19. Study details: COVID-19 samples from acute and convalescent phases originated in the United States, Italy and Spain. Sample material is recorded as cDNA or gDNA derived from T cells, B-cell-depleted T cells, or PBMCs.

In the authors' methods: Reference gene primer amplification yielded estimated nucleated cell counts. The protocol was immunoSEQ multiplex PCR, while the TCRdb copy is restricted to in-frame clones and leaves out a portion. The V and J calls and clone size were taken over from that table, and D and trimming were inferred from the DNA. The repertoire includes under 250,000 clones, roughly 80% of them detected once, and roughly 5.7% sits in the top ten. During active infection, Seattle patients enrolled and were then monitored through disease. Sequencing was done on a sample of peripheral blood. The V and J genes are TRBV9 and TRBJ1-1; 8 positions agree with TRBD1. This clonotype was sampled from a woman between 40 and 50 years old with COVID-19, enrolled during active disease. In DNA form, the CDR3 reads TGTGCCAGCAGCGCGCTAACAGGGGGCACTGAAGCTTTCTTT. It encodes CASSALTGGTEAFF.